The sample holds a few counts of the clone carrying this TCR beta chain. The antigen is unknown. Treatment indicated: roughly 11-day PBMC culture with coronavirus spike peptide pools or control peptides (ViraFEST assay). CDR1 is MNHEY, CDR2 SVGEGT, per germline. This CDR3 comprises 15 residues. Trimming removed 6 bases from V and 6 bases from J; junction bases left unmatched: 13. Oncomine TCR Beta short-read sequencing was applied to DNA from cultured CD4+ T cells. TCRdb reprocessed the PCR reads via MiXCR and lists one record per CDR3 protein. The sample consists of 22,000 or so distinct CDR3 sequences, around 44% of them appearing once. This sample stems from a study of vaccination and CD4 T cells after COVID-19. Study overall: The authors exposed cells to overlapping spike peptides derived from SARS-CoV-2, HCoV-NL63, HCoV-OC43 and HCoV-229E.

General study points: Relatively few convalescent patients were studied, without early post-infection timepoints. Rising from about 20 to 38, the median of SARS-CoV-2-reactive clonotypes did not change significantly.

V is TRBV6-2 or TRBV6-3 and J is TRBJ2-7; 8 bases agree with TRBD1. Sequencing input: CD4+ T cells from blood, cultured in vitro. This clonotype was sampled from a human donor who had recovered from COVID-19. CDR3 nucleotides: TGTGCCAGCAGCCCCCCGACAGGGGCCTCTCCCGAGCAGTACTTC. It specifies CASSPPTGASPEQYF.